Below are 32 T cell receptor beta chains sequenced from a single sample in a study of T cell repertoires in cytomegalovirus infection (dated by TCRdb to about 2019). Per the publication, the treatment or condition label means: in vitro stimulation with specific CMV peptide epitopes to enrich CMV-specific T cells. Antigens for these TCRs are unknown. TCRdb shows the sequencer as Illumina HiSeq 1500. TCRdb trimmed public reads at Q25 via fastp, called clones via MiXCR and kept in-frame beta chains. For every CDR3 protein sequence, its rows merge into one entry that carries the most common genes and DNA. Counted in this sample were about 700,000 distinct CDR3 sequences; around a third of them appeared once. In total, the top ten clones hold 15% to 20% of the sample. Sequences were derived from cultured PBMCs, sampled from culture after CMV antigen stimulation. All receptors come from a human donor in good health (CMV status not recorded). Some clones in this sample may be carry-over from other donors' samples.

The chain is built from TRBV2 and TRBJ2-1; 11 positions match TRBD2. Germline lookup yields CDR1 SNHLY and CDR2 FYNNEI. CDR3 length: 14 residues. V shed 8 bases, J shed 2 bases, and the junction held 2 bases outside the gene matches. CDR3 sequence (DNA): TGTGCCAGCCTGACTAGCGGGGCCTACAATGAGCAGTTCTTC. Its translation: CASLTSGAYNEQFF.

The genes are TRBV20-1 and TRBJ1-6; a weak D match, TRBD1 (5 bases). Germline V CDR1 and CDR2: DFQATT, SNEGSKA (reference sequence). The CDR3 has 13 residues. V lost 7 bases to trimming and J lost 6 bases, with 13 bases between them. The DNA for the CDR3 is TGCAGTGGCGTCCGGGACGGTAATTCACCCCTCCACTTT. It codes for CSGVRDGNSPLHF.

This clonotype was counted between two and nine times. J is TRBJ2-5 and V is TRBV6-5, with D possibly matching TRBD2 (5 bases). CDR3 length: 14 amino acids. V lost 4 bases, J lost 4 bases, and 13 bases lay in between. Germline V gene data show CDR1 as MNHEY and CDR2 as SVGAGI. In DNA, the CDR3 is TGTGCCAGCAGTTTATATCGGGGAGTAGAGACCCAGTACTTC. The encoded protein is CASSLYRGVETQYF.

This chain uses TRBV15 with TRBJ1-1; TRBD1 matches at 12 bases. Unmatched junction bases numbered 5, after V lost 1 base and J lost 5 bases. This CDR3 spans 16 amino acids. The germline V gene encodes CDR1 LNHNV and CDR2 YYDKDF (reference sequence). The CDR3 is CATSRVGQGAGTEAFF. The CDR3 nucleotides are TGTGCCACCAGCAGAGTGGGACAGGGGGCAGGGACTGAAGCTTTCTTT.

The rearrangement links TRBV12-3 or TRBV12-4 to TRBJ2-3; D possibly corresponds to TRBD1 (7 bases). The germline V and J ends were trimmed by 5 bases and 8 bases, with 11 bases remaining between them. The CDR3 is made up of 12 amino acids. The CDR3 sequence: CASSGQEGTQYF. CDR3 DNA: TGTGCCAGCAGTGGACAGGAGGGTACGCAGTATTTT.

This clonotype has a handful of counts. The chain employs TRBV7-2 and TRBJ2-7; possibly TRBD2 for D (6 bases). Trimming left V 4 bases short and J 2 bases short, with 15 bases between. CDR1 and CDR2 from the germline V gene are SGHTA and FQGNSA. The CDR3 totals 15 residues. The CDR3 nucleotides are TGTGCCAGCAGCTCCCGTGGGCTAGCGCCCTACGAGCAGTACTTC. This codes for CASSSRGLAPYEQYF.

There are a few counts of this clonotype. V usage is TRBV5-6 and J usage is TRBJ2-1; tentatively, D is TRBD1 (7 bases). The CDR3 is made up of 15 amino acids. Trimming shortened V by 4 bases and J by 7 bases, and 18 bases separated the two germline ends. The germline V gene encodes CDR1 SGHDT and CDR2 YYEEEE. The CDR3 DNA reads as TGTGCCAGCAGCCCGACAGGGACCGCGGGGAATGAGCAGTTCTTC. It yields the protein CASSPTGTAGNEQFF.

This chain uses TRBV12-3 or TRBV12-4 with TRBJ1-2; D might be TRBD1 (6 bases). The CDR3 sequence is 13 residues long. The V end was cut by 7 bases, the J end by 6 bases, with 15 bases between. The CDR3 nucleotides are TGTGCCAGCACAGAAATACAGGGAAATGGCTACACCTTC. Amino acids: CASTEIQGNGYTF.

J is TRBJ1-3 and V is TRBV27; D ambiguous. V lost 2 bases and J 4 bases, leaving 12 bases between the germline ends. Germline-derived CDR1 and CDR2 are MNHEY and SMNVEV (reference sequence). The CDR3 sequence is 15 residues long. The CDR3 nucleotides read TGTGCCAGCAGTTTACTTGGAGATGGGGGAAACACCATATATTTT. Its translation: CASSLLGDGGNTIYF.

This chain links TRBV29-1 with TRBJ1-1; possible D gene TRBD1, 6 bases. CDR1 SQVTM and CDR2 ANQGSEA come from the germline V gene. Trimming shortened V by 6 bases and J by 0 bases, and 17 bases separated the two germline ends. The CDR3 spans 15 residues. CDR3 sequence: CSVPYTGSMNTEAFF. The DNA of the CDR3 is TGCAGCGTCCCTTATACAGGGTCCATGAACACTGAAGCTTTCTTT.

This clonotype was counted once. The CDR3 sequence is CASRSVRGAGITGELFF. The DNA of the CDR3 is TGTGCCAGCAGGAGTGTGCGGGGGGCCGGAATCACCGGGGAGCTGTTTTTT. This sequence joins TRBV5-4 and TRBJ2-2; 8 positions agree with TRBD2. With 5 bases clipped from V and 4 bases from J, the junction kept 13 bases outside the gene matches. The V gene's germline CDR1 is SGHNT and CDR2 YYREEE (reference sequence). This CDR3 region has 17 residues.

This clonotype came up a few times. The genes are TRBV4-1 and TRBJ1-5; TRBD1 matches at 7 bases. J gave up 4 bases and V 1 base, and 4 bases lay outside the gene matches. This CDR3 has 15 residues. Germline values: CDR1 MGHRA, CDR2 YSYEKL. CDR3 amino acids: CASSQVRGFNQPQHF. The CDR3, as DNA: TGCGCCAGCAGCCAAGTCAGGGGGTTTAATCAGCCCCAGCATTTT.

This clonotype was observed a few times. The V gene is TRBV15, the J gene TRBJ1-1; TRBD1 matches at 7 bases. CDR3 length: 13 residues. J lost 4 bases, V lost 5 bases, and 4 bases had no gene match. Per germline, CDR1 LNHNV and CDR2 YYDKDF (reference sequence). CDR3 sequence reads: CATSPQGGTEAFF. The CDR3 DNA is TGTGCCACCAGCCCTCAGGGGGGCACTGAAGCTTTCTTT.

The chain uses TRBV6-1 and TRBJ1-1, with 9 bases that match TRBD1. Germline V lookup: CDR1 MNHNS, CDR2 SASEGT. The CDR3 loop spans 16 amino acids. The V segment lost 5 bases and the J segment 1 base; nucleotides outside the gene matches: 8. CDR3 loop: CASSYGQGRTNTEAFF. The CDR3 nucleotides are TGTGCCAGCAGTTACGGACAGGGGCGAACGAACACTGAAGCTTTCTTT.

The chain uses TRBV7-2 and TRBJ1-2; no reliable D call. Germline CDR1 is SGHTA and CDR2 is FQGNSA. The V and J ends lost 0 bases and 8 bases respectively, with 7 bases between them. CDR3 size: 12 residues. CDR3 sequence: CASSLAREGYTF. CDR3 coding DNA: TGTGCCAGCAGCTTAGCAAGGGAAGGCTACACCTTC.

This clonotype was counted between two and nine times. The chain uses TRBV10-3 and TRBJ2-3; 8 bases agree with TRBD2. Germline V gene data show CDR1 as ENHRY and CDR2 as SYGVKD. The V and J ends lost 2 bases and 1 base, in that order; junction bases with no gene match: 2. This CDR3 has 15 residues. CDR3 DNA: TGTGCCATCAGTGAGGGACTAGCTGGCACAGATACGCAGTATTTT. It is translated as CAISEGLAGTDTQYF.

The chain links TRBV28 to TRBJ2-3, with 10 bases identical to TRBD2. The CDR3 length is 16 residues. Trimming removed 6 bases from V and 2 bases from J; junction bases left unmatched: 8. From germline, CDR1 is MDHEN and CDR2 SYDVKM. CDR3 sequence reads: CASSRGLAAHTDTQYF. Written as DNA, the CDR3 is TGTGCCAGCAGCAGAGGACTAGCGGCCCACACAGATACGCAGTATTTT.

This chain links TRBV28 with TRBJ2-7; 12 positions agree with TRBD2. The V gene end was trimmed by 3 bases and the J gene end by 2 bases; junction bases not matched to a gene: 5. The CDR3 sequence is 16 residues long. Germline V gene lookup returns CDR1 MDHEN and CDR2 SYDVKM. CDR3 DNA sequence: TGTGCCAGCAGTTTGTTGGGACTAGCGGGCACCTACGAGCAGTACTTC. Translating it yields CASSLLGLAGTYEQYF.

This clonotype was detected ten times or more. The chain joins TRBV7-8 to TRBJ2-5, with D possibly matching TRBD2 (6 bases). The germline gives CDR1 SGHVS, CDR2 FQNEAQ. V dropped 8 bases and J dropped 2 bases, with 15 bases sitting between them. CDR3 length equals 14 residues. CDR3 residues: CASVLRGGQETQYF. CDR3 nucleotides: TGTGCCAGCGTATTACGGGGAGGACAAGAGACCCAGTACTTC.

The chain links TRBV10-2 to TRBJ2-7; TRBD2 aligns across 14 bases. CDR3 length equals 18 residues. The V gene end was trimmed by 2 bases and the J gene end by 4 bases; junction bases not matched to a gene: 10. Looked up from germline, CDR1 is WSHSY and CDR2 is SAAADI. CDR3 sequence (DNA): TGCGCCAGCAGTGAGAAGGGGGGACTAGCGGGGGCGAAATACGAGCAGTACTTC. Its translation: CASSEKGGLAGAKYEQYF.

V usage is TRBV27 and J usage is TRBJ2-5; 9 nucleotides line up with TRBD1. This CDR3 comprises 14 residues. The J segment lost 6 bases and the V segment lost 6 bases, leaving 8 bases of the junction unmatched. Germline-derived CDR1 and CDR2 are MNHEY and SMNVEV (reference sequence). CDR3 in DNA: TGTGCCAGCAGCAAAGGGACAGGGCGGAAGACCCAGTACTTC. It yields the protein CASSKGTGRKTQYF.

This clonotype was found a few times. This sequence joins TRBV12-5 and TRBJ2-1; unclear D gene. The germline gives CDR1 LGHNT, CDR2 FRNRAP. Trimming pared 1 base from V and 3 bases from J, leaving 7 bases between. This CDR3 has 14 residues. This CDR3 is CASGLGAGYNEQFF. The CDR3 nucleotides are TGTGCTAGTGGTTTGGGGGCCGGCTACAATGAGCAGTTCTTC.

This clonotype occurred many times. This chain links TRBV7-2 with TRBJ2-3; D possibly corresponds to TRBD2 (6 bases). The ends were cut back, 5 bases at V and 1 base at J, with 16 bases in the middle. CDR1 and CDR2 (germline): SGHTA, FQGNSA. CDR3 length: 16 residues. In nucleotides, the CDR3 is TGTGCCAGCAGCGAAGCCCGACCGGGGGGCACAGATACGCAGTATTTT. Translation: CASSEARPGGTDTQYF.

This clonotype was seen a few times. The V gene is TRBV7-2, the J gene TRBJ2-5; 11 bases agree with TRBD2. The CDR3 covers 17 residues. V shed 2 bases, J shed 5 bases, and the junction held 10 bases outside the gene matches. Germline assignment: CDR1 SGHTA and CDR2 FQGNSA. This CDR3 reads CASSLWELAGGGETQYF. Here the CDR3 DNA reads TGTGCCAGCAGCTTATGGGAATTAGCGGGGGGGGGGGAGACCCAGTACTTC.

There are a few counts of this clonotype. This chain links TRBV6-2 or TRBV6-3 with TRBJ2-1; D possibly uses TRBD1 or TRBD2 (6 bases each). Germline assignment: CDR1 MNHEY and CDR2 SVGEGT. The CDR3 totals 16 residues. V lost 11 bases and J lost 0, with 20 bases in between. The CDR3 DNA follows: TGTGCCGCCCAGCCAGGGGCGGGACGCTCCTACAATGAGCAGTTCTTC. This encodes CAAQPGAGRSYNEQFF.

The V gene is TRBV7-9, the J gene TRBJ1-2; 9 nucleotides align to TRBD1. The ends lost 5 bases at V and 8 bases at J; junction bases unmatched: 6. CDR1 is SEHNR, CDR2 FQNEAQ, per germline (reference sequence). The CDR3 covers 13 residues. The CDR3 loop is CASSRDREGGYTF. The CDR3 bases are TGTGCCAGCAGCCGGGACAGGGAGGGCGGCTACACCTTC.

This chain uses TRBV10-3 with TRBJ1-5; 9 nucleotides line up with TRBD1. V lost 4 bases and J lost 0; bases outside the gene matches: 13. Germline loops: CDR1 ENHRY, CDR2 SYGVKD. This CDR3 is 19 amino acids long. CDR3 coding DNA: TGTGCCATCAGTGGACCCCAACGGGGACAGGGATATAGCAATCAGCCCCAGCATTTT. Amino acid sequence: CAISGPQRGQGYSNQPQHF.

The V call is TRBV25-1, the J call TRBJ2-3; D is unclear. Trimming took off 5 bases at V and 5 bases at J, with 11 bases between the two ends. There are 13 residues in the CDR3. The germline V gene encodes CDR1 MGHDK and CDR2 SYGVNS. CDR3 bases: TGTGCCAGCAGTAGGATGATTGGAGATACGCAGTATTTT. Amino acid sequence: CASSRMIGDTQYF.

The chain combines TRBV7-8 with TRBJ2-3; D not resolved. V dropped 2 bases and J dropped 8 bases, with 8 bases sitting between them. CDR3 length: 12 residues. Germline V gene data show CDR1 as SGHVS and CDR2 as FQNEAQ. Here the CDR3 reads CASSLWLGTQYF. The CDR3, as DNA: TGTGCCAGCAGCTTATGGTTGGGTACGCAGTATTTT.

This clonotype was recorded many times. The chain recombines TRBV7-2 with TRBJ1-3; no firm D call. Germline V gives CDR1 SGHTA, CDR2 FQGNSA. The CDR3 covers 13 residues. V gave up 5 bases and J gave up 2 bases, with 7 bases separating them. This CDR3 reads CASSRSTGNTIYF. The CDR3 DNA sequence: TGTGCCAGCAGCAGATCTACTGGAAACACCATATATTTT.

As regards this clonotype: The junction departs from the called germline gene at one end, perhaps through a read error. The rearrangement joins TRBV11-1 to TRBJ1-5; 7 bases are a match to TRBD1. Germline CDR1 and CDR2: SGHAT and FQDESV (reference sequence). This CDR3 has 16 amino acids. The DNA for the CDR3 is TGTGCCAGCAGCCTGACCGGGACAGCTAGCAATCAGCCCCCGCATTTT. Translating gives CASSLTGTASNQPPHF.

This clonotype was seen only a few times. This chain connects TRBV20-1 to TRBJ2-1; D gene uncertain. The germline CDR1 and CDR2 sequences are DFQATT and SNEGSKA (reference sequence). V dropped 0 bases and J dropped 0 bases, with 6 bases sitting between them. There are 14 residues in the CDR3. The CDR3 nucleotides read TGCAGTGCTAGAGATCCTAACTCCTACAATGAGCAGTTCTTC. Its translation: CSARDPNSYNEQFF.